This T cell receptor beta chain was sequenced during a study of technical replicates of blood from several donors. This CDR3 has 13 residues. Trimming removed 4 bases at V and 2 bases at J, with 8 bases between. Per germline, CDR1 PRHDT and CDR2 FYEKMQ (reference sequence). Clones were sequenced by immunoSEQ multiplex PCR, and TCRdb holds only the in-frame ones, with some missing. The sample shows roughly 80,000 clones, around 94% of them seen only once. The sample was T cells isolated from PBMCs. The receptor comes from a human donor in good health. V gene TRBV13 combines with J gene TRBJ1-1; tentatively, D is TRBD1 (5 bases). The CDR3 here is CASSSQGNTEAFF. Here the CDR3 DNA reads TGTGCCAGCAGCTCCCAGGGAAACACTGAAGCTTTCTTT. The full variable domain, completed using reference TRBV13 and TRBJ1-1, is AAGVIQSPRHLIKEKRETATLKCYPIPRHDTVYWYQQGPGQDPQFLISFYEKMQSDKGSIPDRFSAQQFSDYHSELNMSSLELGDSALYFCASSSQGNTEAFFGQGTRLTVV.